The 5 T cell receptor beta chains reported below all come from one sample, sequenced in a study of T cell responses to AZD1222 COVID-19 vaccine. TCRdb's table, derived via immunoSEQ multiplex PCR, lists solely in-frame clones and lacks some. Here the sample spans around 95,000 clones, 92% being singletons. The starting material was peripheral blood, obtained on day 0 of AZD1222 vaccination. The source of these receptors is an adult in good health.

The chain recombines TRBV28 with TRBJ1-2; D is undetermined. Trimming stripped 3 bases from V and 0 bases from J, with 8 bases between. The CDR3 spans 14 residues. Germline lookup yields CDR1 MDHEN and CDR2 SYDVKM. The CDR3 DNA is TGTGCCAGCAGTTTGGTTTCACCTAACTATGGCTACACCTTC. This encodes CASSLVSPNYGYTF.

The rearrangement uses TRBV5-4 and TRBJ1-6, with D possibly TRBD1 on 5 matching bases. The CDR3 is 15 residues long. In germline, CDR1 is SGHNT, CDR2 YYREEE (reference sequence). Between the trimmed V and J ends, which lost 4 bases and 6 bases, there was a span of 14 bases. CDR3 in amino acids: CASSPTALTNSPLHF. Written as DNA, the CDR3 is TGTGCCAGCAGCCCGACAGCGCTTACTAATTCACCCCTCCACTTT.

The chain uses TRBV4-2 and TRBJ2-2; 7 bases agree with TRBD2. Looked up from germline, CDR1 is LGHNA and CDR2 is YNFKEQ. Unmatched junction bases numbered 7, after V lost 0 bases and J lost 3 bases. The length of the CDR3 is 17 residues. In nucleotides, the CDR3 is TGTGCCAGCAGCCAAGAAGGCCTAGCGGATTACACCGGGGAGCTGTTTTTT. It specifies CASSQEGLADYTGELFF.

This chain uses TRBV6-6 with TRBJ2-3, with 7 positions matching TRBD1. This CDR3 spans 14 amino acids. V dropped 2 bases and J dropped 3; count of bases not matched to a gene: 2. Germline values: CDR1 MNHNY, CDR2 SVGAGI (reference sequence). CDR3 sequence (DNA): TGTGCCAGCAGTTACGACAGGGCAACAGATACGCAGTATTTT. This codes for CASSYDRATDTQYF.

The chain is built from TRBV7-6 and TRBJ2-5; TRBD2 agrees at 8 bases. The CDR3 spans 16 residues. The V gene's germline CDR1 is SGHVS and CDR2 FNYEAQ. V lost 1 base, J lost 5 bases, and 9 bases stayed unmatched. The CDR3 loop reads CASSLDPSGLRETQYF. The CDR3, as DNA: TGTGCCAGCAGCTTAGACCCTAGCGGGTTGCGGGAGACCCAGTACTTC.